Listed below are T cell receptor beta chains from one sample, sequenced in a study of monozygotic twins with inflammatory bowel disease. TCRdb processed the 5' RACE reads again and assigns one entry to each CDR3 protein, with no DNA. The specimen's table records some 99,000 distinct CDR3 sequences. The sample consisted of blood. These receptors were collected from a human donor with ulcerative colitis or Crohn's disease, or a healthy co-twin of an affected twin (not recorded which). The CDR3 runs from the conserved cysteine through the conserved F or W.

j_gene	v_gene	CDR3aa
TRBJ2-1	TRBV7-8	CASSTRDSGNNEQFF
TRBJ2-3	TRBV5-1	CASSYDRGPDTQYF
TRBJ2-2	TRBV20-1	CSAPPTRDALTGELFF
TRBJ2-7	TRBV20-1	CSARARQGGEQYF
TRBJ2-7	TRBV28	CASSLGYSGSIYEQYF
TRBJ1-2	TRBV4-1	CASSDRQGIYGYTF
TRBJ2-2	TRBV20-1	CSARGLNHQQLAGESNGGELFF
TRBJ2-3	TRBV20-1	CSVWSGTRTTDTQYF
TRBJ2-7	TRBV20-1	CSARGATGVRYEQYF
TRBJ1-4	TRBV3-1	CASSQGGAEGKLFF
TRBJ2-7	TRBV11-1	CASSLARGIGYEQYF
TRBJ2-3	TRBV5-1	CASSSHQRGGTDTQYF
TRBJ2-7	TRBV28	CASSLRQRGVYEQYF
TRBJ1-2	TRBV3-1	CASSQGTDARSNYGYAF
TRBJ1-1	TRBV4-2	CASSQTNTEAFF
TRBJ2-5	TRBV27	CASRAGTRRETQYF
TRBJ2-3	TRBV11-2	CASSSRGPRTSGRGDTQYF
TRBJ1-2	TRBV5-4	CASSLRGIAGGYTF
TRBJ2-1	TRBV12-3/TRBV12-4	CASSPTGGEEGNEQFF
TRBJ2-1	TRBV6-2/TRBV6-3	CASSPWAADNNEQFF
TRBJ2-3	TRBV4-1	CASSQLAGGPSDTQYF
TRBJ2-1	TRBV6-5	CASSFLRTGNGQFF
TRBJ1-2	TRBV12-3/TRBV12-4	CAILLGRDRRGYTF
TRBJ1-2	TRBV5-6	CASNPQGSYGYTF
TRBJ2-5	TRBV20-1	CSALYSGSQYF
TRBJ2-6	TRBV10-3	CAISEAAGANVLTF
TRBJ1-4	TRBV19	CASSPGTAVATNEKLFF
TRBJ1-2	TRBV29-1	CSVDQGENYGYTF
TRBJ2-5	TRBV12-3/TRBV12-4	CASSLGHQETQYF
TRBJ2-1	TRBV7-8	CASSNYRTSVYNEQFF
TRBJ1-6	TRBV30	CAWTVGGGQDSPLHF
TRBJ2-2	TRBV5-1	CASSLEVGGNTGELFF